Shown below are 25 T cell receptor beta chains from a single sample sequenced in a study of T cell responses to AZD1222 COVID-19 vaccine. The method was immunoSEQ multiplex PCR; TCRdb's version includes in-frame clones alone and lacks a portion of them. The sample carries approximately 97,000 clones, around 90% recorded once. Material: peripheral blood, obtained on day 0 of AZD1222 vaccination. The receptors here all came from an adult in good health.

The gene calls are TRBV10-3 and TRBJ1-3; D not resolved. This CDR3 comprises 15 residues. Germline CDR1 ENHRY, CDR2 SYGVKD. Trimming removed 8 bases from V and 2 bases from J, with 16 bases in between. CDR3 bases: TGTGCCATCGCGTATCAAAGAGGGACTGGAAACACCATATATTTT. The encoded protein is CAIAYQRGTGNTIYF.

The chain uses TRBV4-1 and TRBJ1-2; D is possibly TRBD1 (5 bases). With 3 bases removed from V and 4 bases from J, the gap between germline ends came to 12 bases. Germline V CDR1 and CDR2: MGHRA, YSYEKL. This CDR3 contains 14 residues. The CDR3 protein is CASSHPGVLYGYTF. The CDR3 DNA follows: TGCGCCAGCAGCCACCCGGGGGTCCTCTATGGCTACACCTTC.

This chain links TRBV9 with TRBJ2-3, with 10 bases aligning to TRBD2. The CDR3 is 19 amino acids. Trimming at V came to 4 bases and at J to 2 bases, leaving 16 bases not matched to a gene. Germline values: CDR1 SGDLS, CDR2 YYNGEE. The CDR3 region is CASSSTVGLAPRFTDTQYF. Written as DNA, the CDR3 is TGTGCCAGCAGCTCTACTGTGGGACTAGCGCCTCGATTCACAGATACGCAGTATTTT.

The chain combines TRBV5-5 with TRBJ2-1; D is ambiguous. Germline V CDR1 and CDR2: SGHKS, YYEKEE (reference sequence). This CDR3 is 13 amino acids long. Trimming stripped 6 bases from V and 5 bases from J, with 12 bases between. The CDR3 nucleotides read TGTGCCAGCACGGTCGGCAGTAACAATGAGCAGTTCTTC. This codes for CASTVGSNNEQFF.

The chain carries TRBV24-1 and TRBJ2-3; weak D call: TRBD1 (6 bases). CDR3 length equals 16 residues. V was cut by 5 bases and J by 0 bases, with 14 bases left in between. Per germline, CDR1 KGHDR and CDR2 SFDVKD. CDR3 sequence (DNA): TGTGCCACCAGTGCCCAAGGGGGTCTGAGCACAGATACGCAGTATTTT. Translated, it gives CATSAQGGLSTDTQYF.

The chain has TRBV3-1 (or the pseudogene TRBV3-2) and TRBJ1-5; TRBD1 matches 7 bases. There are 18 residues in the CDR3. V was pared by 4 bases and J by 2 bases, with 14 bases of the junction left unmatched. The germline CDR1 and CDR2 sequences are LGHDT and YNNKEL (reference sequence). CDR3 nucleotide sequence: TGTGCCAGCAGCCTAAGTTCTCTCGGCAGGGGGGGCAATCAGCCCCAGCATTTT. This gives the protein CASSLSSLGRGGNQPQHF.

Here the CDR3 DNA reads TGTGCCAACTCCGCGGGCCGGACAGGGTTAGGAGATACGCAGTATTTT. This encodes CANSAGRTGLGDTQYF. V and J are TRBV10-3 and TRBJ2-3; TRBD1 matches 8 bases. The trim removed 10 bases at V and 5 bases at J, leaving 17 bases unmatched. The CDR3 runs 16 residues. The germline V gene has CDR1 ENHRY and CDR2 SYGVKD.

The chain uses TRBV29-1 and TRBJ1-2; D may be TRBD1 (5 bases). Per the germline V gene, CDR1 is SQVTM and CDR2 is ANQGSEA. This CDR3 is 11 amino acids long. V was shortened by 7 bases and J by 8 bases, with 14 bases between the two germline ends. As DNA, the CDR3 is TGCAGCGACGTCCTTCAGGGAGGCTACACCTTC. This gives the protein CSDVLQGGYTF.

The chain uses TRBV6-1 and TRBJ2-3, with 8 bases identical to TRBD1. The trim removed 4 bases at V and 0 bases at J, leaving 9 bases unmatched. The CDR3 is made up of 17 amino acids. Germline V CDR1 and CDR2: MNHNS, SASEGT. Here the CDR3 reads CASSGDRRAFSTDTQYF. The CDR3 DNA reads TGTGCCAGCAGTGGGGACAGGAGAGCCTTTAGCACAGATACGCAGTATTTT.

The V and J genes are TRBV27 and TRBJ1-3, with D tentatively TRBD1 (5 bases). Looked up from germline, CDR1 is MNHEY and CDR2 is SMNVEV (reference sequence). V was pared by 6 bases and J by 3 bases, with 15 bases between. The CDR3 runs to 15 residues. CDR3 residues: CASSPIGTHGNTIYF. CDR3 sequence (DNA): TGTGCCAGCAGCCCAATCGGGACTCATGGAAACACCATATATTTT.

CDR3 amino acids: CASHRDRGRYTEAFF. CDR3 coding DNA: TGTGCCAGCCACCGGGACAGGGGAAGATACACTGAAGCTTTCTTT. The rearrangement uses TRBV19 and TRBJ1-1; 10 bases are shared with TRBD1. The CDR3 is made up of 15 amino acids. Germline V gives CDR1 LNHDA, CDR2 SQIVND (reference sequence). The V and J ends lost 9 bases and 3 bases, in that order; junction bases with no gene match: 10.

This sequence joins TRBV28 and TRBJ1-1, with a weak D call TRBD1 (6 bases). From germline, CDR1 is MDHEN and CDR2 SYDVKM. Trimming took off 3 bases at V and 1 base at J, with 18 bases between the two ends. This CDR3 is built from 17 residues. The CDR3 nucleotides read TGTGCCAGCAGTTTCCACCCACCCCGGGGGGCGAACACTGAAGCTTTCTTT. Its translation is CASSFHPPRGANTEAFF. Full variable domain (outside the CDR3, taken from reference TRBV28 and TRBJ1-1): DVKVTQSSRYLVKRTGEKVFLECVQDMDHENMFWYRQDPGLGLRLIYFSYDVKMKEKGDIPEGYSVSREKKERFSLILESASTNQTSMYLCASSFHPPRGANTEAFFGQGTRLTVV.

The chain recombines TRBV19 with TRBJ1-5, with a tentative D call TRBD1 (5 bases). CDR3 length: 13 amino acids. The V end was cut by 8 bases, the J end by 2 bases, with 10 bases between. Looked up from germline, CDR1 is LNHDA and CDR2 is SQIVND (reference sequence). DNA for the CDR3: TGTGCCAGTCGGGACCGCCGCAATCAGCCCCAGCATTTT. Protein product: CASRDRRNQPQHF. Full variable domain (remainder filled in from reference TRBV19 and TRBJ1-5): DGGITQSPKYLFRKEGQNVTLSCEQNLNHDAMYWYRQDPGQGLRLIYYSQIVNDFQKGDIAEGYSVSREKKESFPLTVTSAQKNPTAFYLCASRDRRNQPQHFGDGTRLSIL.

The chain employs TRBV9 and TRBJ2-5; D possibly corresponds to TRBD2 (5 bases). Trimming took off 3 bases at V and 3 bases at J, with 12 bases between the two ends. This CDR3 region has 14 residues. Germline V gene lookup returns CDR1 SGDLS and CDR2 YYNGEE. The CDR3: CASSAYPAEETQYF. The CDR3, as DNA: TGTGCCAGCAGCGCCTACCCAGCGGAAGAGACCCAGTACTTC.

The chain has TRBV23-1 and TRBJ2-5; weak D call: TRBD1 (6 bases). TRBV23-1 is flagged as an ORF with uncertain function. With 4 bases removed from V and 3 bases from J, the gap between germline ends came to 21 bases. The CDR3 sequence is 17 residues long. The CDR3 protein is CASSPTPTGFVKETQYF. The CDR3 region has the DNA TGCGCCAGCAGTCCTACCCCCACAGGGTTCGTGAAAGAGACCCAGTACTTC.

V is TRBV18 and J is TRBJ2-4; no firm D call. The V end lost 2 bases, the J end lost 9 bases, and 11 bases lay between the germline ends. This CDR3 contains 13 residues. Germline V gene data show CDR1 as KGHSH and CDR2 as LQKENI. The CDR3 sequence: CASSPGRLSIQYF. CDR3 nucleotide sequence: TGTGCCAGCTCACCAGGTAGACTCAGCATTCAGTACTTC.

This chain links TRBV5-4 with TRBJ2-2; 14 nucleotides line up with TRBD2. The CDR3 is made up of 17 amino acids. Trimming at V came to 4 bases and at J to 4 bases, leaving 6 bases not matched to a gene. Looked up from germline, CDR1 is SGHNT and CDR2 is YYREEE (reference sequence). CDR3 region: CASSRRTSGGTTGELFF. CDR3 coding DNA: TGTGCCAGCAGCCGCCGGACTAGCGGGGGGACCACCGGGGAGCTGTTTTTT.

CDR3 sequence (DNA): TGTGCCAGCTCAGGAAGCAATCAGCCCCAGCATTTT. Protein: CASSGSNQPQHF. This rearrangement joins TRBV18 to TRBJ1-5; D remains unclear. Germline CDR1 KGHSH, CDR2 LQKENI. The V end was cut by 5 bases, the J end by 1 base, with 3 bases between. This CDR3 has 12 amino acids. Supplemented by reference TRBV18 and TRBJ1-5, the full variable domain reads NAGVMQNPRHLVRRRGQEARLRCSPMKGHSHVYWYRQLPEEGLKFMVYLQKENIIDESGMPKERFSAEFPKEGPSILRIQQVVRGDSAAYFCASSGSNQPQHFGDGTRLSIL.

The V call is TRBV28, the J call TRBJ1-4; TRBD1 might be the D (5 bases). The CDR3 is 16 residues long. CDR1 is MDHEN and CDR2 is SYDVKM in the germline V gene. V was trimmed by 7 bases and J by 0 bases, leaving 15 bases between them. CDR3 sequence reads: CASKSGPTTTNEKLFF. The CDR3 DNA reads as TGTGCCAGCAAATCGGGACCGACTACAACTAATGAAAAACTGTTTTTT.

The genes are TRBV7-8 and TRBJ2-1; 8 nucleotides agree with TRBD2. The V gene's germline CDR1 is SGHVS and CDR2 FQNEAQ. V trimming: 5 bases; J trimming: 7 bases; junction bases outside the gene matches: 10. The CDR3 spans 15 residues. CDR3 bases: TGTGCCAGCAGCGCCACTGGGACTAGTTCTAATGAGCAGTTCTTC. Protein sequence: CASSATGTSSNEQFF.

V usage is TRBV19 and J usage is TRBJ1-2, with D possibly matching TRBD1 (6 bases). Trimming removed 3 bases at V and 5 bases at J, with 13 bases between. There are 14 residues in the CDR3. The germline V gene has CDR1 LNHDA and CDR2 SQIVND (reference sequence). CDR3 loop: CASSIPRGRYGYTF. The CDR3 region has the DNA TGTGCCAGTAGTATTCCCAGGGGACGGTATGGCTACACCTTC.

The chain links TRBV19 to TRBJ2-1; 10 bases align to TRBD2. The germline gives CDR1 LNHDA, CDR2 SQIVND (reference sequence). The CDR3 spans 17 residues. Germline trimming cut 7 bases from V and 4 bases from J; bases unmatched to any gene: 13. The CDR3, as DNA: TGTGCCAGTAAGGGAGGTAGCGGGGGGCATGTTTACAATGAGCAGTTCTTC. This codes for CASKGGSGGHVYNEQFF. The full variable domain, with the rest looked up from reference TRBV19 and TRBJ2-1, is DGGITQSPKYLFRKEGQNVTLSCEQNLNHDAMYWYRQDPGQGLRLIYYSQIVNDFQKGDIAEGYSVSREKKESFPLTVTSAQKNPTAFYLCASKGGSGGHVYNEQFFGPGTRLTVL.

This clone showed up just once. The V and J genes are TRBV6-5 and TRBJ2-3; 7 nucleotides agree with TRBD1. The CDR3 is 14 residues long. Trimming at V came to 7 bases and at J to 3 bases, leaving 7 bases not matched to a gene. Germline-derived CDR1 and CDR2 are MNHEY and SVGAGI. CDR3 nucleotides: TGTGCCAGCACCAAGACAGGGACGACAGATACGCAGTATTTT. It codes for CASTKTGTTDTQYF.

In this sample, this clone turned up once. The chain carries TRBV7-2 and TRBJ2-7, with D perhaps assigned TRBD1 or TRBD2 (5 bases each). Germline V gives CDR1 SGHTA, CDR2 FQGNSA. This CDR3 spans 14 amino acids. V was shortened by 3 bases and J by 2 bases, with 11 bases between the two germline ends. The CDR3 nucleotides are TGTGCCAGCAGCTTGAGGGGTGAACCCTACGAGCAGTACTTC. Protein: CASSLRGEPYEQYF.

This clone occurred once. The chain couples TRBV6-5 to TRBJ1-1; TRBD1 matches at 9 bases. This CDR3 has 13 amino acids. The trim removed 7 bases at V and 8 bases at J, leaving 8 bases unmatched. Germline V gene sequence: CDR1 MNHEY, CDR2 SVGAGI. Here the CDR3 reads CASTVTGTGEAFF. The CDR3 region has the DNA TGTGCCAGCACAGTTACTGGGACAGGGGAAGCTTTCTTT.